This TCR beta chain emerged from a study of T-cell memory formation after mild COVID-19. Study summary: Largely, TCR clusters stayed within a single donor.

Study-wide points: Among CD4+ contracting clones, most were CM and EM, and CD8+ ones EMRA.

TCRdb re-analysed the 5' RACE reads in MiXCR, keeping a single row per CDR3 protein. Among about 300,000 distinct CDR3 sequences listed, approximately 19% were seen once. On this clonotype itself: What it binds is unknown.

With V trimmed by 6 bases and J by 6 bases, 15 bases remained unmatched. This CDR3 is 16 amino acids long. Germline CDR1 is SGHRS and CDR2 is YFSETQ. Sequenced input: PBMCs or a T cell subset sorted from them (not recorded which). The chain links TRBV5-1 to TRBJ1-1; 9 nucleotides match TRBD1. The clonotype was recovered from a man younger than 35 who had mild COVID-19 (a few samples of this study predate the infection). Cell type and time point are not known. The CDR3 nucleotides read TGCGCCAGCACCCAATTCTCGGGACAGGGTAACTCTGAAGCTTTCTTT. Translation gives CASTQFSGQGNSEAFF. The variable domain in full, completed from reference TRBV5-1 and TRBJ1-1, reads KAGVTQTPRYLIKTRGQQVTLSCSPISGHRSVSWYQQTPGQGLQFLFEYFSETQRNKGNFPGRFSGRQFSNSRSEMNVSTLELGDSALYLCASTQFSGQGNSEAFFGQGTRLTVV.